This record looks at one T cell receptor beta chain sequence and its context. At one boundary the junction diverges from the germline segment, which might be a read error. Per the original methods: Estimation of nucleated cell counts relied on the amplification of reference gene primers. Clones were sequenced by immunoSEQ multiplex PCR, and TCRdb holds only the in-frame ones, with some missing. The V and J calls and clone size were taken over from that table, and D and trimming were inferred from the DNA. The table shows about 120,000 clones, with approximately 89% occurring only once. The sample originates from a study of blood T cell repertoires in COVID-19. On the study more broadly: Acute and convalescent COVID-19 specimens originated in the United States, Italy and Spain. The analysed material was cDNA or gDNA that came from T cells, B-cell-depleted T cells, or PBMCs.

Per germline, CDR1 SGHTA and CDR2 FQGNSA. There are 18 residues in the CDR3. The chain uses TRBV7-2 and TRBJ2-7, with 13 positions matching TRBD2. Sequencing input: peripheral blood. This clonotype originated in a man in his forties or fifties with acute or convalescent COVID-19. The CDR3 nucleotides are TGTGCCAGCAGCCTTCGCGGGACTAGCGGGGATAACTCCTTCGAGCAGTACTTC. As protein: CASSLRGTSGDNSFEQYF.